A single sample gave rise to the 20 T cell receptor beta chains below, sequenced in a study of T cells in Graves' hyperthyroidism and ophthalmopathy. Amplified regions were TCR beta CDR3 sequences from RNA transcripts. The primer set for the first-round RT-PCR of the TCR CDR3 was HTBI. TCRdb fed the multiplex PCR reads into MiXCR, producing one record per CDR3 protein. In the table there are hundreds of thousands of distinct CDR3 sequences, roughly 14% of which are singletons. The sequencing sample was made of blood. Receptors were obtained from a woman in her 40s with Graves' ophthalmopathy.

The chain couples TRBV28 to TRBJ2-7, with D possibly being TRBD1 or TRBD2 (5 bases each). Germline CDR1 MDHEN, CDR2 SYDVKM. Trimming cost V 5 bases and J 6 bases, with 17 bases left between them. This CDR3 is 14 amino acids long. The CDR3: CASSPEGRAGEQYF. The CDR3 DNA is TGTGCCAGCAGTCCAGAGGGCAGGGCTGGCGAGCAGTACTTC.

This clonotype has a handful of counts. The chain recombines TRBV11-2 with TRBJ2-4; D gene uncertain. The ends were cut back, 5 bases at V and 7 bases at J, with 12 bases in the middle. Per the germline V gene, CDR1 is SGHAT and CDR2 is FQNNGV. This CDR3 is built from 13 residues. CDR3 loop: CASSPPTGNIQYF. CDR3 nucleotides: TGTGCCAGCAGCCCGCCGACGGGCAACATTCAGTACTTC.

This clonotype was detected ten times or more. A much larger clone differs by one base, so this may be a read error. The chain links TRBV6-1 to TRBJ1-1; no reliable D call. The CDR3 totals 11 residues. Germline values: CDR1 MNHNS, CDR2 SASEGT. V lost 6 bases, J lost 1 base, and 3 bases lay in between. CDR3 region: CASRWNTEAFF. The CDR3 nucleotides are TGTGCCAGCAGGTGGAACACTGAAGCTTTCTTT.

In this sample, this clonotype turned up many times. The chain carries TRBV20-1 and TRBJ2-7; D call uncertain. There are 12 residues in the CDR3. Germline lookup yields CDR1 DFQATT and CDR2 SNEGSKA (reference sequence). The ends were cut back, 2 bases at V and 6 bases at J, with 11 bases in the middle. The CDR3 bases are TGCAGTGCTAGAAACGATATTGGCGAGCAGTACTTC. This sequence encodes CSARNDIGEQYF.

This clonotype turned up a few times. This sequence joins TRBV19 and TRBJ1-5; 12 bases line up with TRBD1. Germline lookup yields CDR1 LNHDA and CDR2 SQIVND (reference sequence). With 7 bases clipped from V and 6 bases from J, the junction kept 10 bases outside the gene matches. The CDR3 totals 16 residues. The CDR3 bases are TGTGCCAGTAACCTCATCGGGGACAGGGGGCTTCAGCCCCAGCATTTT. Amino acids: CASNLIGDRGLQPQHF. The variable domain in full, with the rest retrieved from reference TRBV19 and TRBJ1-5, is DGGITQSPKYLFRKEGQNVTLSCEQNLNHDAMYWYRQDPGQGLRLIYYSQIVNDFQKGDIAEGYSVSREKKESFPLTVTSAQKNPTAFYLCASNLIGDRGLQPQHFGDGTRLSIL.

In this sample, this clonotype turned up many times. This chain joins TRBV2 and TRBJ2-2; 9 bases match TRBD1. The CDR3 sequence is 14 residues long. The germline gives CDR1 SNHLY, CDR2 FYNNEI. J lost 1 base, V lost 8 bases, and 2 bases had no gene match. The CDR3 protein is CASWGQGNTGELFF. The CDR3 region has the DNA TGTGCCAGCTGGGGACAGGGGAACACCGGGGAGCTGTTTTTT. Supplemented by reference TRBV2 and TRBJ2-2, the full variable domain reads EPEVTQTPSHQVTQMGQEVILRCVPISNHLYFYWYRQILGQKVEFLVSFYNNEISEKSEIFDDQFSVERPDGSNFTLKIRSTKLEDSAMYFCASWGQGNTGELFFGEGSRLTVL.

This clonotype occurred a few times. The gene calls are TRBV18 and TRBJ1-3; TRBD1 matches 7 bases. The CDR3 covers 15 residues. Germline values: CDR1 KGHSH, CDR2 LQKENI. J lost 16 bases, V lost 3 bases, and 18 bases had no gene match. The CDR3 region is CASSPGQNRLSPEYF. The CDR3 DNA reads as TGTGCCAGCTCACCGGGACAGAACCGACTCTCGCCAGAGTATTTT. The full variable domain, with the rest looked up from reference TRBV18 and TRBJ1-3, is NAGVMQNPRHLVRRRGQEARLRCSPMKGHSHVYWYRQLPEEGLKFMVYLQKENIIDESGMPKERFSAEFPKEGPSILRIQQVVRGDSAAYFCASSPGQNRLSPEYFGEGSWLTVV.

This clonotype was detected many times. The chain uses TRBV19 and TRBJ2-6; 12 nucleotides line up with TRBD2. Looked up from germline, CDR1 is LNHDA and CDR2 is SQIVND (reference sequence). The CDR3 length is 19 residues. With V trimmed by 4 bases and J by 1 base, 8 bases remained unmatched. Written as DNA, the CDR3 is TGTGCCAGTAGTAAACCCCCTAGCGGGAGGGTATCTGGGGCCAACGTCCTGACTTTC. Its protein product is CASSKPPSGRVSGANVLTF.

This clonotype was seen repeatedly, ten times or more. The V gene is TRBV20-1, the J gene TRBJ1-5; D is unclear. V was trimmed by 6 bases and J by 0 bases, leaving 9 bases between them. The CDR3 covers 13 residues. Germline V gives CDR1 DFQATT, CDR2 SNEGSKA (reference sequence). DNA of the CDR3: TGCAGTGCCCTGACTCATAGCAATCAGCCCCAGCATTTT. Protein product: CSALTHSNQPQHF.

The V gene is TRBV5-5, the J gene TRBJ1-3; D call uncertain. Germline V gene sequence: CDR1 SGHKS, CDR2 YYEKEE (reference sequence). The V end lost 0 bases, the J end lost 2 bases, and 9 bases lay between the germline ends. The CDR3 contains 15 residues. This chain's CDR3 is CASSLEAAPGNTIYF. In DNA, the CDR3 is TGTGCCAGCAGCTTGGAGGCAGCTCCTGGAAACACCATATATTTT. Full variable domain (outside the CDR3, taken from reference TRBV5-5 and TRBJ1-3): DAGVTQSPTHLIKTRGQQVTLRCSPISGHKSVSWYQQVLGQGPQFIFQYYEKEERGRGNFPDRFSARQFPNYSSELNVNALLLGDSALYLCASSLEAAPGNTIYFGEGSWLTVV.

The chain employs TRBV28 and TRBJ1-2; 7 bases match TRBD1. V lost 5 bases and J lost 3; bases outside the gene matches: 18. This CDR3 is built from 18 residues. Germline assignment: CDR1 MDHEN and CDR2 SYDVKM. The DNA for the CDR3 is TGTGCCAGCAGTGCATCCCTTATTACCACGGGACAGTACTATGGCTACACCTTC. Translated: CASSASLITTGQYYGYTF.

Ten or more counts support this clonotype. The J gene is TRBJ1-2, the V gene TRBV28; 7 nucleotides match TRBD1. The germline CDR1 and CDR2 sequences are MDHEN and SYDVKM. The CDR3 loop spans 16 amino acids. The V segment lost 10 bases and the J segment 5 bases; nucleotides outside the gene matches: 19. This CDR3 reads CATRLDREEGDYGYTF. CDR3 bases: TGTGCCACGAGACTAGACAGGGAGGAGGGGGATTATGGCTACACCTTC.

The chain has TRBV20-1 and TRBJ1-1, with a tentative D call TRBD1 (5 bases). V was shortened by 1 base and J by 6 bases, with 21 bases between the two germline ends. The CDR3 length is 16 residues. From germline, CDR1 is DFQATT and CDR2 SNEGSKA (reference sequence). CDR3 region: CSARAQGGLSSSEAFF. CDR3 DNA sequence: TGCAGTGCTAGAGCGCAGGGAGGTCTCTCGTCGTCTGAAGCTTTCTTT.

This clonotype was observed a few times. V usage is TRBV10-3 and J usage is TRBJ2-5, with TRBD2 matching over 11 bases. There are 14 residues in the CDR3. Germline assignment: CDR1 ENHRY and CDR2 SYGVKD. CDR3 in amino acids: CATLAGGPLETQYF. The CDR3 DNA sequence: TGTGCTACATTAGCGGGAGGGCCGTTGGAGACCCAGTACTTC.

At least ten counts were recorded for this clonotype. The rearrangement links TRBV5-1 to TRBJ2-7, with 10 bases that match TRBD2. The CDR3 loop spans 15 amino acids. The trim removed 1 base at V and 5 bases at J, leaving 6 bases unmatched. Germline V CDR1 and CDR2: SGHRS, YFSETQ. CDR3 protein: CASSLRLAGVDEQYF. For the CDR3, the DNA is TGCGCCAGCAGCTTGAGGCTAGCGGGAGTGGACGAGCAGTACTTC.

There are many counts of this clonotype. This CDR3 reads CATSRVVGGSQPQHF. Written as DNA, the CDR3 is TGTGCCACCAGCAGAGTCGTCGGGGGGAGTCAGCCCCAGCATTTT. The chain recombines TRBV15 with TRBJ1-5; weak D call: TRBD1 (5 bases). This CDR3 is built from 15 residues. V lost 1 base to trimming and J lost 6 bases, with 13 bases between them. Germline V gives CDR1 LNHNV, CDR2 YYDKDF (reference sequence).

Comment on this clonotype: This clone may be a read error of a much larger clone one base away. The chain is built from TRBV15 and TRBJ2-7; D ambiguous. The CDR3 length is 12 residues. From germline, CDR1 is LNHNV and CDR2 YYDKDF (reference sequence). CDR3 sequence reads: CVTSRDPGEQYF. The DNA for the CDR3 is TGTGTCACCAGCAGAGATCCGGGCGAGCAGTACTTC.

This clonotype was counted only a few times. The chain carries TRBV11-1 and TRBJ2-2; 7 bases match TRBD1. CDR1 is SGHAT and CDR2 is FQDESV in the germline V gene (reference sequence). This CDR3 contains 16 residues. V lost 4 bases and J lost 2; bases outside the gene matches: 7. The CDR3 nucleotides are TGTGCCAGCAGCTACGACAGGGTGGGAAACACCGGGGAGCTGTTTTTT. Translation gives CASSYDRVGNTGELFF.

This clonotype was recorded at least ten times. The chain carries TRBV12-3 or TRBV12-4 and TRBJ2-2, with a weak D call TRBD2 (5 bases). This CDR3 region has 15 residues. Trimming removed 3 bases at V and 5 bases at J, with 13 bases between. The CDR3 spells CASSLWGVETGELFF. As DNA, the CDR3 is TGTGCCAGCAGTTTGTGGGGAGTAGAGACCGGGGAGCTGTTTTTT.

This chain uses TRBV19 with TRBJ1-2; the D is unclear. Germline values: CDR1 LNHDA, CDR2 SQIVND (reference sequence). V was shortened by 7 bases and J by 2 bases, with 11 bases between the two germline ends. The CDR3 sequence is 13 residues long. CDR3 sequence (DNA): TGTGCCAGTAACCACGACCTGAACTATGGCTACACCTTC. Its translation: CASNHDLNYGYTF.